This TCR beta chain is from a study of regulatory T cells in long-lasting Graves disease. In its sample, this clonotype was seen a few times. As yet, its antigen is unknown. Time point meaning: newly diagnosed GD, antithyroid drugs for less than 3 months. Researchers made the TCR library from RNA that was extracted from PBMCs. Enrollment of patients was through an endocrinology department in Xi'an, China. Library construction for TCR beta used iRepertoire HTBI primers and Arm-PCR of CDR3 regions. TCRdb ran MiXCR on the multiplex PCR reads and lists one entry per CDR3 protein. The sample contains 440,000 or so distinct CDR3 sequences, 15% of which appear only once. The CDR3 is 15 amino acids. Germline V CDR1 and CDR2: MNHEY, SMNVEV (reference sequence). V lost 6 bases and J lost 6; bases outside the gene matches: 7. Study outcomes and limitations: Persistent Graves' patients showed less TCR diversity than newly diagnosed patients showed. Sharing of public clonotypes was greater in persistent patients (roughly 2,900) than in new patients (roughly 1,000).

Another study also made use of these data, one on T cells in Graves' hyperthyroidism and ophthalmopathy.

V is TRBV27 and J is TRBJ2-2, with TRBD1 matching 10 bases. The origin of this receptor is a woman aged 30 to 39 with Graves disease. The sample consisted of peripheral blood mononuclear cells (PBMCs), taken at new diagnosis, from a patient treated with antithyroid drugs. CDR3 coding DNA: TGTGCCAGCAGCGCCGGGACAGGGGCCCCCGGGGAGCTGTTTTTT. Protein sequence: CASSAGTGAPGELFF.